The TCR beta chain under discussion was sequenced for a study of human T cells and chemical hapten exposure. Study-level results: Those TCRs sitting above 1 in 1000 frequency stayed the same with DPC sensitization.

Concerning this clonotype: No antigen is known for it.

Unique molecular identifiers were linked by the library to individual cDNA molecules. In the source study's methods: Samples had a median of around 91,000 TCRs, ranging about 20,000 to 750,000. TCRdb re-derived calls from the RACE reads in MiXCR, one entry per CDR3 protein. The V and J calls were determined by TCRdb, not by the authors. The table lists about 79,000 distinct CDR3 sequences, 7% to 9% of them singletons, with roughly 1.5% in the top ten. Time point reported: healthy volunteer bleed at 6 weeks. The template was total RNA from unfractionated whole blood. This CDR3 contains 13 residues. Trimming removed 4 bases from V and 10 bases from J, with 13 bases in between. CDR1 SNHLY and CDR2 FYNNEI come from the germline V gene.

What was sequenced was whole blood. This chain connects TRBV2 to TRBJ1-4; a weak D match, TRBD1 (5 bases). The sequence was collected from a male donor in good health. Some clones in this sample may be carry-over from other donors' samples. The CDR3 DNA reads TGTGCCAGCAGTGGACAGCCCGACGGAAAACTGTTTTTT. It yields the protein CASSGQPDGKLFF.